The 32 T cell receptor beta chains in this list originate from one sample, sequenced in a study of shared clonotypes between healthy human individuals. TCRdb's table, derived via immunoSEQ multiplex PCR, lists solely in-frame clones and lacks some. The sample records a few million clones, more than 90% being singletons. Input material: naive CD4+ T cells sorted from blood. Subset noted: CD45RA+ positively selected. These receptors originate from a man younger than 35 in good health.

The rearrangement uses TRBV30 and TRBJ1-1, with D perhaps TRBD1 (5 bases). This CDR3 contains 13 residues. The germline V and J ends were trimmed by 5 bases and 5 bases, with 15 bases remaining between them. Germline V gene sequence: CDR1 GTSNPN, CDR2 SVGIG (reference sequence). DNA for the CDR3: TGTGCCTGGCAACCTTTCGGGGGGACTGAAGCTTTCTTT. It is translated as CAWQPFGGTEAFF.

In this sample, this clone turned up once. V gene TRBV5-1 combines with J gene TRBJ2-2; D unresolved. V was clipped by 6 bases and J by 0 bases, with 12 bases between them. Germline values: CDR1 SGHRS, CDR2 YFSETQ. The CDR3 runs 15 residues. In DNA, the CDR3 is TGCGCCAGCACCTTAGCCCGCGCGAACACCGGGGAGCTGTTTTTT. Translating it yields CASTLARANTGELFF.

The chain combines TRBV2 with TRBJ1-1, with 8 bases that match TRBD1. This CDR3 has 11 residues. Germline CDR1 and CDR2: SNHLY and FYNNEI. V lost 6 bases, J lost 10 bases, and 4 bases stayed unmatched. In DNA form, the CDR3 reads TGTGCCAGCAGAGAAACAGGGGGAGCTTTCTTT. It yields the protein CASRETGGAFF.

The chain employs TRBV5-6 and TRBJ2-1, with TRBD1 identical over 9 bases. V gave up 4 bases and J gave up 8 bases; unmatched junction bases: 10. The V gene's germline CDR1 is SGHDT and CDR2 YYEEEE. The CDR3 is 15 amino acids. The CDR3 reads CASSPRDRVNYEQFF. In DNA form, the CDR3 reads TGTGCCAGCAGCCCTCGGGACAGGGTAAATTATGAGCAGTTCTTC.

This chain joins TRBV6-5 and TRBJ2-1, with D possibly matching TRBD1 (5 bases). The germline V and J ends were trimmed by 4 bases and 10 bases, with 8 bases remaining between them. The CDR3 sequence is 11 residues long. CDR1 is MNHEY, CDR2 SVGAGI, per germline. The DNA of the CDR3 is TGTGCCAGCAGTTCAGGGTTGGAGCAGTTCTTC. It yields the protein CASSSGLEQFF.

CDR3 sequence reads: CASKGGSISNEQFF. CDR3 in DNA: TGTGCCAGCAAGGGCGGGAGTATTTCCAATGAGCAGTTCTTC. This chain connects TRBV6-5 to TRBJ2-1; TRBD2 matches 7 bases. The CDR3 has 14 residues. V dropped 7 bases and J dropped 6; count of bases not matched to a gene: 9. Germline loops: CDR1 MNHEY, CDR2 SVGAGI.

In this sample, this clone turned up once. In the same sample, other DNA sequences code for this CDR3. The CDR3 reads CAWNADNYGYTF. As DNA, the CDR3 is TGTGCCTGGAACGCAGATAACTATGGCTACACCTTC. This chain links TRBV30 with TRBJ1-2, with D unresolved. Germline lookup yields CDR1 GTSNPN and CDR2 SVGIG (reference sequence). This CDR3 is 12 amino acids long. Trimming cost V 4 bases and J 1 base, with 7 bases left between them.

The rearrangement uses TRBV19 and TRBJ1-2; D may be TRBD1 (6 bases). From germline, CDR1 is LNHDA and CDR2 SQIVND (reference sequence). The CDR3 consists of 14 residues. V lost 5 bases and J 6 bases, leaving 16 bases between the germline ends. CDR3 nucleotides: TGTGCCAGTAGTCCGACAAACGGGGGGCATGGCTACACCTTC. Encoded protein: CASSPTNGGHGYTF.

This sequence joins TRBV29-1 and TRBJ2-3; 8 bases line up with TRBD1. Germline CDR1 and CDR2: SQVTM and ANQGSEA. This CDR3 contains 13 residues. The junction had 7 bases not matched to a gene; V was cut back by 5 bases and J by 6 bases. For the CDR3, the DNA is TGCAGCGTTACAGGGGGGTCTGCGGATACGCAGTATTTT. Translation: CSVTGGSADTQYF.

V and J are TRBV5-6 and TRBJ2-7, with 7 bases that match TRBD1. CDR3 length: 16 residues. Per the germline V gene, CDR1 is SGHDT and CDR2 is YYEEEE. The junction had 11 bases not matched to a gene; V was cut back by 3 bases and J by 2 bases. The CDR3 sequence is CASSWGDRAMTYEQYF. The CDR3 region has the DNA TGTGCCAGCAGCTGGGGAGACAGGGCTATGACCTACGAGCAGTACTTC. The whole variable domain, remainder taken from reference TRBV5-6 and TRBJ2-7, is DAGVTQSPTHLIKTRGQQVTLRCSPKSGHDTVSWYQQALGQGPQFIFQYYEEEERQRGNFPDRFSGHQFPNYSSELNVNALLLGDSALYLCASSWGDRAMTYEQYFGPGTRLTVT.

The rearrangement uses TRBV5-4 and TRBJ1-3; D ambiguous. This CDR3 has 16 amino acids. V gave up 4 bases and J gave up 0 bases, with 14 bases separating them. Germline values: CDR1 SGHNT, CDR2 YYREEE (reference sequence). The CDR3 region has the DNA TGTGCCAGCAGCCTGGGCAACAGCATCTCTGGAAACACCATATATTTT. Translation gives CASSLGNSISGNTIYF.

This rearrangement joins TRBV19 to TRBJ2-1, with TRBD2 as a possible D gene (5 bases). The CDR3 has 15 residues. The V gene lost 4 bases and the J gene lost 8 bases, with 18 bases spanning the gap. The germline gives CDR1 LNHDA, CDR2 SQIVND (reference sequence). The CDR3 spells CASSTLTTTGYEQFF. The CDR3 nucleotides are TGTGCCAGTAGTACCCTGACTACAACGGGATATGAGCAGTTCTTC.

This clone has a single count. This chain joins TRBV28 and TRBJ1-4; D not certain. This CDR3 is built from 13 residues. The germline V gene has CDR1 MDHEN and CDR2 SYDVKM. The V end was cut by 8 bases, the J end by 7 bases, with 14 bases between. The CDR3 is CASGRVVGEKLFF. Written as DNA, the CDR3 is TGTGCCAGCGGTCGGGTTGTCGGTGAAAAACTGTTTTTT. Complete variable domain (other parts from reference TRBV28 and TRBJ1-4): DVKVTQSSRYLVKRTGEKVFLECVQDMDHENMFWYRQDPGLGLRLIYFSYDVKMKEKGDIPEGYSVSREKKERFSLILESASTNQTSMYLCASGRVVGEKLFFGSGTQLSVL.

The V gene is TRBV28, the J gene TRBJ1-2, with D possibly matching TRBD1 (5 bases). This CDR3 region has 15 residues. V was shortened by 2 bases and J by 3 bases, with 13 bases between the two germline ends. CDR1 is MDHEN, CDR2 SYDVKM, per germline. This CDR3 reads CASSLGATEHYGYTF. The CDR3 nucleotides are TGTGCCAGCAGTTTAGGGGCGACGGAGCACTATGGCTACACCTTC.

To note about this clone: Other nucleotide sequences from this sample produce the same CDR3. This chain joins TRBV25-1 and TRBJ1-4, with 7 bases lining up with TRBD1. The germline CDR1 and CDR2 sequences are MGHDK and SYGVNS. CDR3 size: 15 residues. V was clipped by 1 base and J by 2 bases; unmatched bases: 1. The CDR3 region is CASSESGGTNEKLFF. The DNA of the CDR3 is TGTGCCAGCAGTGAATCAGGGGGGACTAATGAAAAACTGTTTTTT.

This chain's CDR3 is CASSPGDHQPQHF. CDR3 nucleotide sequence: TGTGCCAGCAGCCCAGGAGACCATCAGCCCCAGCATTTT. The chain links TRBV5-4 to TRBJ1-5; D gene uncertain. The length of the CDR3 is 13 residues. Germline lookup yields CDR1 SGHNT and CDR2 YYREEE (reference sequence). V was clipped by 4 bases and J by 5 bases, with 10 bases between them.

A remark on this clone: Distinct nucleotide sequences in the sample also encode this CDR3. J is TRBJ1-1 and V is TRBV19, with 7 bases fitting TRBD1. Germline V gives CDR1 LNHDA, CDR2 SQIVND (reference sequence). The CDR3 contains 13 residues. With 5 bases clipped from V and 5 bases from J, the junction kept 5 bases outside the gene matches. The CDR3 sequence is CASSLTGRTEAFF. The CDR3 nucleotides are TGTGCCAGTAGTTTGACAGGGAGGACTGAAGCTTTCTTT.

This rearrangement joins TRBV11-1 to TRBJ2-5; a weak D match, TRBD1 (6 bases). Trimming cost V 3 bases and J 7 bases, with 18 bases left between them. Germline-derived CDR1 and CDR2 are SGHAT and FQDESV (reference sequence). This CDR3 region has 15 residues. This CDR3 reads CASSLGQTSEGTQYF. The CDR3 bases are TGTGCCAGCAGCTTGGGACAAACGTCCGAAGGGACCCAGTACTTC.

This clone occurred once. The genes are TRBV30 and TRBJ1-5; D is unclear. Germline-derived CDR1 and CDR2 are GTSNPN and SVGIG (reference sequence). The CDR3 has 17 amino acids. V lost 0 bases and J 2 bases, leaving 17 bases between the germline ends. The CDR3 is CAWSVPTPGRGNQPQHF. DNA of the CDR3: TGTGCCTGGAGTGTACCCACCCCGGGAAGGGGCAATCAGCCCCAGCATTTT. The full variable domain, its missing parts supplied by reference TRBV30 and TRBJ1-5, is SQTIHQWPATLVQPVGSPLSLECTVEGTSNPNLYWYRQAAGRGLQLLFYSVGIGQISSEVPQNLSASRPQDRQFILSSKKLLLSDSGFYLCAWSVPTPGRGNQPQHFGDGTRLSIL.

The V gene is TRBV4-3, the J gene TRBJ1-6, with 7 bases lining up with TRBD1. J was trimmed by 0 bases and V by 5 bases; bases with no gene match: 13. The CDR3 contains 19 residues. CDR1 is LGHNA, CDR2 YSLEER, per germline. The CDR3 reads CASSTRANRDSSYNSPLHF. The CDR3 DNA follows: TGCGCCAGCAGCACCCGGGCCAACAGGGACAGCTCCTATAATTCACCCCTCCACTTT.

Worth noting for this clone: Other DNA sequences within the sample encode an identical CDR3. The chain joins TRBV25-1 to TRBJ1-2, with TRBD1 matching 7 bases. This CDR3 spans 13 amino acids. V shed 4 bases, J shed 5 bases, and the junction held 4 bases outside the gene matches. The germline V gene has CDR1 MGHDK and CDR2 SYGVNS. CDR3: CASSGGTAYGYTF. DNA for the CDR3: TGTGCCAGCAGTGGCGGGACAGCGTATGGCTACACCTTC.

The chain carries TRBV2 and TRBJ1-2, with 11 bases identical to TRBD1. Germline V lookup: CDR1 SNHLY, CDR2 FYNNEI. The CDR3 covers 14 residues. V was pared by 4 bases and J by 7 bases, with 5 bases of the junction left unmatched. CDR3 bases: TGTGCCAGCAGTGCGGGACAGGGGGTTTCTGGCTACACCTTC. Translation gives CASSAGQGVSGYTF.

V usage is TRBV7-3 and J usage is TRBJ2-2; tentative D call: TRBD1 (5 bases). The length of the CDR3 is 14 residues. Trimming stripped 5 bases from V and 1 base from J, with 8 bases between. Germline-derived CDR1 and CDR2 are SGHTA and FQGTGA. The chain's CDR3 is CASSKGQNTGELFF. The CDR3 coding sequence is TGTGCCAGCAGCAAAGGACAGAACACCGGGGAGCTGTTTTTT.

This CDR3 is CASSPYGGPRTDTQYF. DNA of the CDR3: TGTGCCAGCAGTCCTTATGGGGGTCCGCGCACAGATACGCAGTATTTT. The chain uses TRBV25-1 and TRBJ2-3; D is perhaps TRBD1 or TRBD2 (5 bases each). The CDR3 contains 16 residues. Between the trimmed V and J ends, which lost 5 bases and 1 base, there was a span of 16 bases. Germline lookup yields CDR1 MGHDK and CDR2 SYGVNS.

The chain employs TRBV28 and TRBJ2-7; D might be TRBD2 (6 bases). The CDR3 has 12 residues. Trimming took 4 bases from V and 9 from J, leaving 13 bases between them. Germline CDR1 MDHEN, CDR2 SYDVKM. In DNA, the CDR3 is TGTGCCAGCAGTTCGCCCTGGGGAGGGCAGTACTTC. Residues: CASSSPWGGQYF.

J is TRBJ2-7 and V is TRBV4-3; 14 positions match TRBD2. V shed 4 bases, J shed 7 bases, and the junction held 9 bases outside the gene matches. The CDR3 extends over 16 amino acids. Germline V gene data show CDR1 as LGHNA and CDR2 as YSLEER. The CDR3, as DNA: TGCGCCAGCAGCCGCCGACTAGCGGGAGGGCTAGAAGAGCAGTACTTC. It encodes CASSRRLAGGLEEQYF.

The chain uses TRBV27 and TRBJ2-7; no clear D gene. CDR3 length equals 16 residues. The V and J ends lost 3 bases and 0 bases respectively, with 15 bases between them. Germline CDR1 reads MNHEY; CDR2 reads SMNVEV (reference sequence). CDR3 region: CASSFTHGGSSYEQYF. The CDR3 nucleotides read TGTGCCAGCAGTTTTACCCACGGCGGCAGCTCCTACGAGCAGTACTTC.

The genes are TRBV19 and TRBJ2-1; D is ambiguous. Germline CDR1 and CDR2: LNHDA and SQIVND (reference sequence). Deletions cut 6 bases from V and 7 bases from J, with 19 bases between. There are 15 residues in the CDR3. The CDR3 reads CASSPLRDYDNEQFF. CDR3 DNA: TGTGCCAGTAGCCCCCTTAGGGATTATGATAATGAGCAGTTCTTC.

The table lists this clone with a count of one. The chain links TRBV27 to TRBJ1-1; possible D gene TRBD1, 5 bases. The CDR3 contains 11 residues. Germline assignment: CDR1 MNHEY and CDR2 SMNVEV (reference sequence). Trimming stripped 3 bases from V and 11 bases from J, with 10 bases between. The CDR3 region is CASSFAGQAFF. In DNA, the CDR3 is TGTGCCAGCAGTTTTGCAGGGCAGGCTTTCTTT.

This clone was observed once. The chain carries TRBV27 and TRBJ1-6; TRBD1 is a possible D gene (6 bases). With 6 bases removed from V and 5 bases from J, the gap between germline ends came to 14 bases. Germline V gene sequence: CDR1 MNHEY, CDR2 SMNVEV (reference sequence). The CDR3 extends over 15 amino acids. The CDR3: CASRLRGVDNSPLHF. As DNA, the CDR3 is TGTGCCAGCAGGTTAAGGGGGGTTGATAATTCACCCCTCCACTTT.

The J gene is TRBJ2-7, the V gene TRBV6-5, with TRBD2 identical over 9 bases. The germline V gene has CDR1 MNHEY and CDR2 SVGAGI. With V trimmed by 5 bases and J by 6 bases, 8 bases remained unmatched. The CDR3 extends over 14 amino acids. CDR3 DNA: TGTGCCAGCAGTCGGCGGGGGGGTACTACCGAGCAGTACTTC. Translating it yields CASSRRGGTTEQYF.

Concerning this clone: Other DNA sequences in this sample translate to the same CDR3. CDR3 sequence reads: CASSSGGSGANVLTF. The CDR3 DNA follows: TGTGCCAGCTCTAGCGGGGGATCGGGGGCCAACGTCCTGACTTTC. The rearrangement uses TRBV28 and TRBJ2-6; 10 bases map to TRBD2. CDR1 MDHEN and CDR2 SYDVKM come from the germline V gene. The CDR3 spans 15 residues. The V gene end was trimmed by 8 bases and the J gene end by 4 bases; junction bases not matched to a gene: 5.